The clone carrying this TCR beta chain was seen a few times. Its antigen is as yet unknown. CDR3 size: 14 residues. Trimming took 8 bases from V and 2 from J, leaving 12 bases between them. Germline assignment: CDR1 SGHTA and CDR2 FQGNSA. The data originate from a study of T cells after yellow fever vaccination. Study-wide context: Where fractions had low cell numbers, libraries were prepared from them with the SMART-Seq v4 Ultra Low Input RNA kit.

Production of TCR cDNA was by 5'RACE template switching, which also added a universal primer site and UMIs. In TCRdb, the 5' RACE reads were re-called with MiXCR into one record per CDR3 protein. This table has some 300,000 distinct CDR3 sequences, about 11% appearing once. Notes on the study in general: Most primary-vaccination clones reappeared after the booster (96% CD4, about 90% CD8). Bulk-population clonotypes that are abundant could appear as contaminants in FACS-sorted repertoires.

The receptor was derived from a man aged 18 to 29 who received the YFV17D yellow fever vaccine. The material sequenced was CD4+ T cells sorted from PBMCs, taken 45 days after the yellow fever booster vaccination. This chain joins TRBV7-2 and TRBJ2-2; D perhaps matches TRBD2 (6 bases). The CDR3 nucleotides are TGTGCCAGCCAGTGGGGGGATAACACCGGGGAGCTGTTTTTT. Encoded protein: CASQWGDNTGELFF.